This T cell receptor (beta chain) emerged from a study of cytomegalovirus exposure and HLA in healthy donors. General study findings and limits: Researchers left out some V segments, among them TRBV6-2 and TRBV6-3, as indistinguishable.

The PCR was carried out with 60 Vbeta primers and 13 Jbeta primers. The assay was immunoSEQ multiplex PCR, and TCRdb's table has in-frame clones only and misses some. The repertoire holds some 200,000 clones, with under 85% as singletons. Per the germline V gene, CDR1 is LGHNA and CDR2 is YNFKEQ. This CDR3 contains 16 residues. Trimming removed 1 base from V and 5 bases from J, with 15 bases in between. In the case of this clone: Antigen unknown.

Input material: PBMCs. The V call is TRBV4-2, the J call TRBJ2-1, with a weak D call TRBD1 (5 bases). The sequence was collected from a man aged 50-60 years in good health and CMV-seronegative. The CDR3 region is CASSQAPDSRDNEQFF. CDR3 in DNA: TGTGCCAGCAGCCAAGCGCCAGACTCCAGGGACAATGAGCAGTTCTTC.